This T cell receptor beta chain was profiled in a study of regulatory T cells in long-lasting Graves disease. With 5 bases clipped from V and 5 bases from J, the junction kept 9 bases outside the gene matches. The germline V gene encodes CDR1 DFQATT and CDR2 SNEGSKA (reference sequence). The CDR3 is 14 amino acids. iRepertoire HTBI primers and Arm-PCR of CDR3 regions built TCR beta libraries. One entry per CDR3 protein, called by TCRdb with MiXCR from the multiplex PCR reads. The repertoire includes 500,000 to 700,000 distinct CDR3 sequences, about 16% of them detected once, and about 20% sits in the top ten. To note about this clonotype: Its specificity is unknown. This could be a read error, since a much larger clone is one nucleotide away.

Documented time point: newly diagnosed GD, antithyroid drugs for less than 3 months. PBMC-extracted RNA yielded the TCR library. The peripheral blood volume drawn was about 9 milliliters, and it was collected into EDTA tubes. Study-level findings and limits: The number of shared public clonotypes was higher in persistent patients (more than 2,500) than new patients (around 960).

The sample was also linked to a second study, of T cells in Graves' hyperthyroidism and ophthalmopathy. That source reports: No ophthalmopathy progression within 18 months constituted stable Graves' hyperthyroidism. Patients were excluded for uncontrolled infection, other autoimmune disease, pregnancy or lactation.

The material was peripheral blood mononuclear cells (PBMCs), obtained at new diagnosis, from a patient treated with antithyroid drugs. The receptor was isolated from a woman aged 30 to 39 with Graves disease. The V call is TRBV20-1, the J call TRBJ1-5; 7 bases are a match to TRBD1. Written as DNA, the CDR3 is TGCAGTGCTTCCGGGACAGAGGCAGATCAGCCCCAGCATTTT. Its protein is CSASGTEADQPQHF.